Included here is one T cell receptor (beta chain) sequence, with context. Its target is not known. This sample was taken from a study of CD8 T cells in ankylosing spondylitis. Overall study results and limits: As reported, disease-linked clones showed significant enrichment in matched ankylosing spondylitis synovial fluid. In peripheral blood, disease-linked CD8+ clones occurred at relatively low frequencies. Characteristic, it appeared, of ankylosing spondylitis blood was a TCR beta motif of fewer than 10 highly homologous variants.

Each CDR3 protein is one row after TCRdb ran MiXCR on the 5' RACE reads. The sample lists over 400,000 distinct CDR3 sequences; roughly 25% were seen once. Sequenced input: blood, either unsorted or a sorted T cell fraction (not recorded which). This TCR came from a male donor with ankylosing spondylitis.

CDR3 region: CSARGEQGLRGYTF. As DNA, the CDR3 is TGCAGTGCTAGAGGAGAACAGGGATTGAGAGGCTACACCTTC. V is TRBV20-1 and J is TRBJ1-2; perhaps TRBD1 as D (6 bases). The CDR3 length is 14 residues. The ends were cut back, 1 base at V and 8 bases at J, with 17 bases in the middle. CDR1 is DFQATT and CDR2 is SNEGSKA in the germline V gene (reference sequence).